The entry below describes one TCR beta chain. TCRdb's copy holds only in-frame clones and misses some; the assay was immunoSEQ multiplex PCR. The sample has about 57,000 clones, less than 80% seen once. Single viable CD3+CD4+CD8-CD45RO+ cells were sorted as the memory CD4+ T cells. Serum IgG to CMV pp150, pp28, p38 and p52 defined serostatus. The sample comes from a study of memory CD4+ T cells and cytomegalovirus serostatus. The source of this sequence is an adult in good health and CMV-seronegative. The material sequenced was memory CD4+ T cells from blood.

The CDR3 here is CASKSTNNYGYTF. For the CDR3, the DNA is TGTGCCAGCAAATCTACGAATAACTATGGCTACACCTTC. The chain combines TRBV6-1 with TRBJ1-2, with no clear D. This CDR3 contains 13 residues. With 7 bases removed from V and 1 base from J, the gap between germline ends came to 10 bases. CDR1 is MNHNS, CDR2 SASEGT, per germline.